This T cell receptor (beta chain) was found in a study of blood T cell repertoires in COVID-19. Across the study: Acute and convalescent COVID-19 specimens originated in the United States, Italy and Spain. T cells, B-cell-depleted T cells, or PBMCs supplied cDNA or gDNA.

V was trimmed by 4 bases and J by 1 base, leaving 8 bases between them. The length of the CDR3 is 14 residues. CDR1 and CDR2 (germline): LGHDT, YNNKEL (reference sequence). To note about this clone: The same CDR3 is also encoded by other DNA sequences in this sample.

Original handling: Reference gene primer amplification gave nucleated cell count estimates. Here immunoSEQ multiplex PCR was the method, and the copy in TCRdb shows in-frame clones only, minus some. V, J and clone size are those of that table, while D and trimming were read from the DNA. In the table there are about 250,000 clones, roughly 80% of which are singletons. The rearrangement links TRBV3-1 (or the pseudogene TRBV3-2) to TRBJ1-5, with D unclear. The sequencing sample was made of peripheral blood. The clonotype originates from a man older than 75 with acute or convalescent COVID-19. The CDR3 sequence is CASSRSGSNQPQHF. CDR3 sequence (DNA): TGTGCCAGCAGCCGTTCTGGCAGCAATCAGCCCCAGCATTTT.